The 5 T cell receptor beta chains below were found in one sample sequenced in a study of T cells in Graves' hyperthyroidism and ophthalmopathy. TCR beta CDR3 regions were amplified from RNA transcripts. First-round RT-PCR with HTBI primers amplified the TCR CDR3 region. TCRdb used MiXCR to reprocess the multiplex PCR reads, holding one entry per CDR3 protein. The sample holds around 690,000 distinct CDR3 sequences; roughly 17% are singletons and the top ten take about a sixth. Input material: blood. These receptors came from a man in his fifties with Graves' hyperthyroidism.

This clonotype was counted ten times or more. V is TRBV27 and J is TRBJ2-4, with 8 bases lining up with TRBD1. This CDR3 contains 14 residues. Germline trimming cut 2 bases from V and 8 bases from J; bases unmatched to any gene: 5. The germline V gene has CDR1 MNHEY and CDR2 SMNVEV (reference sequence). The CDR3 here is CASSLTGGWDIQYF. The CDR3 DNA reads as TGTGCCAGCAGTTTAACAGGGGGGTGGGACATTCAGTACTTC.

In this sample, this clonotype turned up many times. The rearrangement links TRBV13 to TRBJ2-7, with 8 nucleotides matching TRBD1. The CDR3 spans 15 residues. J gave up 2 bases and V 5 bases, and 8 bases lay outside the gene matches. Germline values: CDR1 PRHDT, CDR2 FYEKMQ (reference sequence). The CDR3, as DNA: TGTGCCAGCAGCAGGACAGGGAGAACCACCTACGAGCAGTACTTC. It specifies CASSRTGRTTYEQYF.

The chain has TRBV19 and TRBJ1-2; no reliable D call. V was trimmed by 0 bases and J by 6 bases, leaving 8 bases between them. Germline CDR1 reads LNHDA; CDR2 reads SQIVND (reference sequence). CDR3 length equals 13 residues. The CDR3 DNA follows: TGTGCCAGTAGTATAGATGGAAAGAATGGCTACACCTTC. This sequence encodes CASSIDGKNGYTF.

This clonotype was detected only a few times. Here the CDR3 reads CAGAEGTSSYEQYF. CDR3 DNA sequence: TGTGCCGGGGCTGAGGGGACTAGCAGCTACGAGCAGTACTTC. The chain has TRBV28 and TRBJ2-7; 9 nucleotides match TRBD2. In germline, CDR1 is MDHEN, CDR2 SYDVKM. This CDR3 has 14 residues. The junction had 11 bases not matched to a gene; V was cut back by 11 bases and J by 3 bases.

At least ten counts were recorded for this clonotype. The chain links TRBV30 to TRBJ1-2, with 7 bases matching TRBD1. The CDR3 loop spans 13 amino acids. The V gene's germline CDR1 is GTSNPN and CDR2 SVGIG (reference sequence). V lost 3 bases and J lost 6; bases outside the gene matches: 7. CDR3 loop: CAWRDTGTDGYTF. For the CDR3, the DNA is TGTGCCTGGAGAGATACCGGGACAGATGGCTACACCTTC.